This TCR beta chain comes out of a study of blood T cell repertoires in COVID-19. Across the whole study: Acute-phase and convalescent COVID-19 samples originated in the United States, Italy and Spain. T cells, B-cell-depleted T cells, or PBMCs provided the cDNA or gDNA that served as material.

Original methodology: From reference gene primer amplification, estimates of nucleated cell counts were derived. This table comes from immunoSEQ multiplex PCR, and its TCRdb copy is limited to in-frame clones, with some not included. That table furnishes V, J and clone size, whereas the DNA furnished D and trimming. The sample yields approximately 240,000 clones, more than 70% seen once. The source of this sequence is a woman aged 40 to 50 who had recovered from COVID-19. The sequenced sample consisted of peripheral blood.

Written as DNA, the CDR3 is TGTGCCAGCAGCTTCGCTGGGCATGAGCAGTTCTTC. This sequence encodes CASSFAGHEQFF. The chain couples TRBV5-4 to TRBJ2-1; no reliable D call. Between the trimmed V and J ends, which lost 2 bases and 8 bases, there was a span of 8 bases. The CDR3 spans 12 residues. Germline-derived CDR1 and CDR2 are SGHNT and YYREEE (reference sequence). Full variable domain (missing parts from reference TRBV5-4 and TRBJ2-1): ETGVTQSPTHLIKTRGQQVTLRCSSQSGHNTVSWYQQALGQGPQFIFQYYREEENGRGNFPPRFSGLQFPNYSSELNVNALELDDSALYLCASSFAGHEQFFGPGTRLTVL.